The clone carrying this T cell receptor beta chain was counted a few times. The data stem from a study of blood T cell repertoires in COVID-19. Residents of about two dozen US areas, aged about 18 to 95 years, made up the participants. Recovery among Cohort 3 donors was established by two negative PCRs, clearance, or symptom resolution. Method: immunoSEQ multiplex PCR; TCRdb's copy keeps in-frame clones and lacks some. The profile shows around 160,000 clones, over 70% of them singletons. Source material: PBMCs or T cells enriched from blood (not recorded which). The clonotype originates from a man aged 50 or older who had recovered from COVID-19.

This CDR3 is CASSQSRTGGGYGYTF. For the CDR3, the DNA is TGTGCCAGCAGCCAATCTCGGACAGGGGGGGGTTATGGCTACACCTTC. The chain combines TRBV11-1 with TRBJ1-2; 10 bases align to TRBD1. The CDR3 extends over 16 amino acids. The V segment lost 5 bases and the J segment 5 bases; nucleotides outside the gene matches: 11. Germline V gives CDR1 SGHAT, CDR2 FQDESV (reference sequence).